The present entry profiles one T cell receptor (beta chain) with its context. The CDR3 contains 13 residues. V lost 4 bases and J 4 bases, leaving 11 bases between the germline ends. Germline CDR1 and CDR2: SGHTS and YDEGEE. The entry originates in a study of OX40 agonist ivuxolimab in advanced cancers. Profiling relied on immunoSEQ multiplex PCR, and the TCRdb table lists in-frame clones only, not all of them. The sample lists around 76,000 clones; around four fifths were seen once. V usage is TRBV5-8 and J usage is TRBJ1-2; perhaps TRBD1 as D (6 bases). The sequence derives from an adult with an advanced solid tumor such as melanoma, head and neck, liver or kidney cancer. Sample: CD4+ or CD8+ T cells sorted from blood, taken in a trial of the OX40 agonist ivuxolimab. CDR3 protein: CASSADSRYGYTF. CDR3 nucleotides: TGTGCCAGCAGCGCGGACAGCCGCTATGGCTACACCTTC.